The sequence of this T cell receptor (beta chain) was determined in a study of immune cell composition in non-small cell lung cancer. A remark on this clone: Its specificity is not known.

The table came from immunoSEQ multiplex PCR; TCRdb's copy has only in-frame clones and leaves some out. The data show about 3,100 clones, roughly 86% seen once. Points from the study as a whole: It was not proven that tumour-reactive clones equal dominant tumour-associated clones. Tumour TCR-beta clonality showed no significant link to smoking pack-years.

Looked up from germline, CDR1 is SGHTA and CDR2 is FQGNSA. Between the trimmed V and J ends, which lost 1 base and 7 bases, there was a span of 11 bases. CDR3 size: 15 residues. This TCR came from a human donor with non-small cell lung cancer. Material for sequencing was lung tumor tissue. This chain connects TRBV7-2 to TRBJ1-6; TRBD1 might be the D (5 bases). The CDR3 is CASSLDGRANSPLHF. The CDR3 DNA sequence: TGTGCCAGCAGCTTAGATGGCAGGGCGAATTCACCCCTCCACTTT. Full variable domain (rest looked up from reference TRBV7-2 and TRBJ1-6): GAGVSQSPSNKVTEKGKDVELRCDPISGHTALYWYRQSLGQGLEFLIYFQGNSAPDKSGLPSDRFSAERTGGSVSTLTIQRTQQEDSAVYLCASSLDGRANSPLHFGNGTRLTVT.